This TCR beta chain originates from a study of cytomegalovirus exposure and HLA in healthy donors. Both 60 Vbeta primers and 13 Jbeta primers went into the PCR. The repertoire was sequenced with immunoSEQ multiplex PCR; TCRdb's copy has only in-frame clones and lacks some. The sample lists 35,000 to 50,000 clones, roughly 60% occurring once. Whole-study results and caveats: The authors excluded some V segments, including TRBV6-2 and TRBV6-3, as indistinguishable.

The CDR3 extends over 15 amino acids. Trimming took 0 bases from V and 4 from J, leaving 12 bases between them. Germline V CDR1 and CDR2: SGHTA, FQGNSA. As to this clone: Its specificity is not known.

Sequencing was done on a sample of PBMCs. This clonotype was obtained from a human donor in good health. The chain is built from TRBV7-2 and TRBJ1-2; perhaps TRBD1 as D (5 bases). CDR3 DNA sequence: TGTGCCAGCAGCTTAGCTTTCGGGGGGAGCTATGGCTACACCTTC. Translating gives CASSLAFGGSYGYTF.